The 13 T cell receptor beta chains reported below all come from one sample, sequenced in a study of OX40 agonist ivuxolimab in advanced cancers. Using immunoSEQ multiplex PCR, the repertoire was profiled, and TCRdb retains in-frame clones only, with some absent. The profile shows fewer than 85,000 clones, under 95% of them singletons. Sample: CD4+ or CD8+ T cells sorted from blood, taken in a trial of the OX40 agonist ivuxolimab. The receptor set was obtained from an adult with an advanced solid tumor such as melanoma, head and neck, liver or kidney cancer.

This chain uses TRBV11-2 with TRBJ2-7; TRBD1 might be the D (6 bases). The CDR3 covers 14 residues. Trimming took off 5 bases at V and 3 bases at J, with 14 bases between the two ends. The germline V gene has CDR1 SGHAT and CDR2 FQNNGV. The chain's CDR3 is CASSPEWTVYEQYF. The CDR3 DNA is TGTGCCAGCAGCCCCGAGTGGACAGTCTACGAGCAGTACTTC. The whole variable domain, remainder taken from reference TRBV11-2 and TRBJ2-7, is EAGVAQSPRYKIIEKRQSVAFWCNPISGHATLYWYQQILGQGPKLLIQFQNNGVVDDSQLPKDRFSAERLKGVDSTLKIQPAKLEDSAVYLCASSPEWTVYEQYFGPGTRLTVT.

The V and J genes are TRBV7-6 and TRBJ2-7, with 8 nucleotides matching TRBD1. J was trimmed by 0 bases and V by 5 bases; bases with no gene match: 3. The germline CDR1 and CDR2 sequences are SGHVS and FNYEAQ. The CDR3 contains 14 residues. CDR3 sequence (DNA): TGTGCCAGCAGCCCCGGGACAGGCTCCTACGAGCAGTACTTC. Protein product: CASSPGTGSYEQYF.

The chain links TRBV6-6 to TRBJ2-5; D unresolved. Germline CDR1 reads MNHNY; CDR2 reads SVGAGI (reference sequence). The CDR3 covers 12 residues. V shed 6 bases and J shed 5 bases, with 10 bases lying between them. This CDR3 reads CASSPIRETQYF. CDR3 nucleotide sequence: TGTGCCAGCAGCCCTATCAGGGAGACCCAGTACTTC.

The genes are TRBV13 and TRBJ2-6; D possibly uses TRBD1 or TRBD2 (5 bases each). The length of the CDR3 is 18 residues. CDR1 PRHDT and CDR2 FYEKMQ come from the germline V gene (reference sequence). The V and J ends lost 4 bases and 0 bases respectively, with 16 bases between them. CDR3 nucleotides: TGTGCCAGCAGCTCAACACCGGGACGGAGCTCTGGGGCCAACGTCCTGACTTTC. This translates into CASSSTPGRSSGANVLTF.

The CDR3 spells CASSRTPNEQFF. CDR3 DNA sequence: TGTGCCAGCAGCAGGACTCCTAATGAGCAGTTCTTC. The genes are TRBV5-6 and TRBJ2-1; the D gene is possibly TRBD2 (5 bases). From germline, CDR1 is SGHDT and CDR2 YYEEEE. The CDR3 loop spans 12 amino acids. V was shortened by 4 bases and J by 7 bases, with 9 bases between the two germline ends.

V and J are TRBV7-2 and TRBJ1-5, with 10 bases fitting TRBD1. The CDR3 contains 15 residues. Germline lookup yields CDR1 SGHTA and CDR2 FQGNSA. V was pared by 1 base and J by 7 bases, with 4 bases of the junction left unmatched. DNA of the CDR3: TGTGCCAGCAGCTTAGGAGGGACAGGGGCCCAGCCCCAGCATTTT. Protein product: CASSLGGTGAQPQHF.

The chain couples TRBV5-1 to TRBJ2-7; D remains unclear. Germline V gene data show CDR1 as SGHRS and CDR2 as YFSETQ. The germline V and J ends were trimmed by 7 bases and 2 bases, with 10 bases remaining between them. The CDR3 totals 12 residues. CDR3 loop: CASRAGTYEQYF. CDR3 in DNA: TGCGCCAGCCGCGCCGGTACCTACGAGCAGTACTTC.

The CDR3 protein is CASSQTRLWGEKLFF. The CDR3, as DNA: TGCGCCAGCAGTCAAACCCGACTCTGGGGCGAAAAACTGTTTTTT. The V call is TRBV23-1, the J call TRBJ1-4, with a tentative D call TRBD1 (5 bases). TRBV23-1 is classed as an ORF, of uncertain function. Trimming cost V 2 bases and J 8 bases, with 15 bases left between them. The CDR3 is made up of 15 amino acids.

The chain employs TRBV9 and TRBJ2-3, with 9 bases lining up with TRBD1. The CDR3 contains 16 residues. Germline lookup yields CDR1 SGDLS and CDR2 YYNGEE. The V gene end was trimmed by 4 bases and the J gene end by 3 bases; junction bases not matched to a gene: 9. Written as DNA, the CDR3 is TGTGCCAGCAGCCGCCCCCGACAGGGGGGAACAGATACGCAGTATTTT. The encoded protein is CASSRPRQGGTDTQYF. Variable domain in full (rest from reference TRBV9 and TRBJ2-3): DSGVTQTPKHLITATGQRVTLRCSPRSGDLSVYWYQQSLDQGLQFLIQYYNGEERAKGNILERFSAQQFPDLHSELNLSSLELGDSALYFCASSRPRQGGTDTQYFGPGTRLTVL.

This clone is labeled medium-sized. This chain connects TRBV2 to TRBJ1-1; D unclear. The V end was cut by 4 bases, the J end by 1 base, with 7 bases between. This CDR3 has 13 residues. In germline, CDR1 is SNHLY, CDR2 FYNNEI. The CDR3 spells CASSVSQNTEAFF. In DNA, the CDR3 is TGTGCCAGCAGTGTCTCACAGAACACTGAAGCTTTCTTT.

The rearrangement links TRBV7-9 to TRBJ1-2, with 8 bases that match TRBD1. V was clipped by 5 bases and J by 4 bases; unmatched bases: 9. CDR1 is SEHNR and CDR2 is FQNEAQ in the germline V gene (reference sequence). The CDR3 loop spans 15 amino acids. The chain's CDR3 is CASSLGTGVSYGYTF. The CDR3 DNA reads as TGTGCCAGCAGCCTAGGGACAGGCGTCTCCTATGGCTACACCTTC.

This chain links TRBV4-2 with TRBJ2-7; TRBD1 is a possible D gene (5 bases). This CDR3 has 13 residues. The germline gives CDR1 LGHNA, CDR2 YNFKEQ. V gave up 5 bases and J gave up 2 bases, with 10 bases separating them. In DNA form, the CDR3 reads TGTGCCAGCAGCTCAGGGTTAACCTACGAGCAGTACTTC. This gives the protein CASSSGLTYEQYF.

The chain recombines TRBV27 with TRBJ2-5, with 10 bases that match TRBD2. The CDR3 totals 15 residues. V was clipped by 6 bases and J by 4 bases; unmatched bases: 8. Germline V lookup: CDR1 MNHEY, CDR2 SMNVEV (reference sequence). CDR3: CASSLSGGTIETQYF. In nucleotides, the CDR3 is TGTGCCAGCAGCCTTAGCGGGGGGACTATAGAGACCCAGTACTTC.